This is a list of T cell receptor beta chains from one sample in a study of Graves' ophthalmopathy and Graves' hyperthyroidism. Each CDR3 protein is one row after TCRdb ran MiXCR on the multiplex PCR reads. The sample yields 300,000 to 500,000 distinct CDR3 sequences, 15% to 17% seen once. The material sequenced was peripheral blood. These receptors originate from a woman under 30 with stable Graves' hyperthyroidism. Both conserved end residues are part of each CDR3.

J,V,CDR3
TRBJ1-1,TRBV12-3/TRBV12-4,CASSSSYRDYTEAFF
TRBJ2-4,TRBV6-1,CASRTDRAKNIQYF
TRBJ2-2,TRBV6-2/TRBV6-3,CASFTGTGELFF
TRBJ1-1,TRBV9,CASSVGGFGEYTEAFF
TRBJ2-7,TRBV20-1,CSARFRGDRAYEQYF
TRBJ1-5,TRBV2,CASSDGREQPQHF
TRBJ1-5,TRBV6-1,CASSEGVRGNQPQHF
TRBJ1-1,TRBV6-1,CASSPGGVTEAFF
TRBJ2-2,TRBV18,CASSPPGLAGTDTGELFF
TRBJ1-1,TRBV27,CASRGYSTGNTEAFF
TRBJ2-7,TRBV11-2,CASSSLVNRWYEQYF
TRBJ1-1,TRBV7-8,CASSLGGRAEAFF
TRBJ2-7,TRBV7-2,CASSRRGTAYEQYF
TRBJ1-2,TRBV24-1,CATRDSGPSEGYTF
TRBJ2-7,TRBV27,CASSSADSSYEQYF
TRBJ1-6,TRBV12-3/TRBV12-4,CASSKYRLHYYNSPLHF
TRBJ1-1,TRBV12-3/TRBV12-4,CASVLKAGLNTEAFF
TRBJ1-5,TRBV6-1,CASRSGTGGGNQPQHF
TRBJ1-1,TRBV11-2,CASSLVPSGQNIEAFF
TRBJ2-2,TRBV9,CASSVGALATGELFF
TRBJ2-7,TRBV7-8,CASSSNRDRGTYEQYF
TRBJ1-5,TRBV13,CASSLGRATTVPQHF
TRBJ2-7,TRBV6-1,CASSEMDGSSYEQYF
TRBJ1-5,TRBV19,CASRDRVHQPQHF
TRBJ2-7,TRBV20-1,CSARNPRDTPNYEQYF
TRBJ2-7,TRBV6-5,CASSYLGPEQYF
TRBJ2-5,TRBV10-3,CAVGAETQYF
TRBJ2-6,TRBV12-3/TRBV12-4,CASSSATGTVNSGANVLTF
TRBJ1-1,TRBV29-1,CSVEWDRVGAEAFF
TRBJ2-7,TRBV14,CASSQDPRTGFNYEQYF
TRBJ1-1,TRBV10-3,CAISQTENTEAFF
TRBJ2-7,TRBV9,CASSVGTGGPYEQYF
TRBJ1-2,TRBV20-1,CSAPYGSNYGYTF
TRBJ1-2,TRBV4-2,CASSSEGASYTF
TRBJ1-1,TRBV2,CASRAGTGVSEAFF
TRBJ2-2,TRBV7-2,CASSLGRTETGELFF
TRBJ1-2,TRBV12-3/TRBV12-4,CASSFKGHYGYTF
TRBJ1-2,TRBV24-1,CATSDDTGSPYGYTF